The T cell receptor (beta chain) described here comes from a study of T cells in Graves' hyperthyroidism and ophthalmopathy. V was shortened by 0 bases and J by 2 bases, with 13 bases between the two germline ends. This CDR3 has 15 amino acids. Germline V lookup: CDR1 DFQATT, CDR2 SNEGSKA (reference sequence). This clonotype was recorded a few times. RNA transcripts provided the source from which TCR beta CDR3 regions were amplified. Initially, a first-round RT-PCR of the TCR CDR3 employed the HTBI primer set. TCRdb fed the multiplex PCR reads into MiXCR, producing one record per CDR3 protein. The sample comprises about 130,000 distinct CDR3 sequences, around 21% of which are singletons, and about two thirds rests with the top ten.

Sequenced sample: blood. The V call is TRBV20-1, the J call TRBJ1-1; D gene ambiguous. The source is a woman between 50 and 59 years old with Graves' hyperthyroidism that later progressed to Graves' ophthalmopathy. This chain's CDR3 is CSARDLYRDNTEAFF. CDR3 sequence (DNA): TGCAGTGCTAGAGATCTCTACAGAGACAACACTGAAGCTTTCTTT.